A selection of T cell receptor beta chains follows, all from one sample in a study of control samples from healthy donors and cancer patients. Clones were sequenced by immunoSEQ multiplex PCR, and TCRdb holds only the in-frame ones, with some missing. The sample holds some 120,000 clones; 80% to 90% are singletons and the top ten take 1.1%. The sequenced sample consisted of PBMCs. The source is a woman aged 45-65 years with colorectal cancer. CDR3s include the opening cysteine and the closing phenylalanine or tryptophan. Each record gives: D gene, clone size, V gene, CDR3 length, J gene, CDR3 DNA, CDR3 protein. D genes are given only for firm matches. Some rows have no size entry. The others give once, few or many, or a class for an expanded clone.

D gene: -
clone size: -
V gene: TRBV6-5
CDR3 length: 16
J gene: TRBJ2-1
CDR3 DNA: TGTGCCAGCAGTTACAGCAGCTCTATCTCCTACAATGAGCAGTTCTTC
CDR3 protein: CASSYSSSISYNEQFF

D gene: -
clone size: -
V gene: TRBV12-3/TRBV12-4
CDR3 length: 12
J gene: TRBJ2-1
CDR3 DNA: TGTGCCAGCAGTCTTGACGGGGATGAGCAGTTCTTC
CDR3 protein: CASSLDGDEQFF

D gene: -
clone size: once
V gene: TRBV18
CDR3 length: 11
J gene: TRBJ1-1
CDR3 DNA: TGTGCCAGCTCACCCGGGTCTCAAGCTTTCTTT
CDR3 protein: CASSPGSQAFF

D gene: -
clone size: -
V gene: TRBV25-1
CDR3 length: 16
J gene: TRBJ2-3
CDR3 DNA: TGTGCCAGCAGTGACGTGGACGACCCGGGGAGAAATACGCAGTATTTT
CDR3 protein: CASSDVDDPGRNTQYF

D gene: -
clone size: -
V gene: TRBV5-1
CDR3 length: 13
J gene: TRBJ2-1
CDR3 DNA: TGCGCCAGCAGCTTGATGAGAGACAATGAGCAGTTCTTC
CDR3 protein: CASSLMRDNEQFF

D gene: TRBD2
clone size: -
V gene: TRBV5-4
CDR3 length: 15
J gene: TRBJ2-7
CDR3 DNA: TGTGCCAGCAGCTTGGGAGGGGAGCGGGGCGGCGAGCAGTACTTC
CDR3 protein: CASSLGGERGGEQYF

D gene: TRBD1
clone size: -
V gene: TRBV6-2/TRBV6-3
CDR3 length: 16
J gene: TRBJ1-1
CDR3 DNA: TGTGCCAGCAGCTCAGCAAAGACAGGGGTCAACACTGAAGCTTTCTTT
CDR3 protein: CASSSAKTGVNTEAFF

D gene: -
clone size: -
V gene: TRBV5-4
CDR3 length: 15
J gene: TRBJ1-6
CDR3 DNA: TGTGCCAGCAGCGAAGATGGGACTATCAATTCACCCCTCCACTTT
CDR3 protein: CASSEDGTINSPLHF

D gene: TRBD2
clone size: -
V gene: TRBV7-2
CDR3 length: 15
J gene: TRBJ2-7
CDR3 DNA: TGTGCCAGCAGCTTAGCATCTAGCGGGAGGCCCGAGCAGTACTTC
CDR3 protein: CASSLASSGRPEQYF

D gene: TRBD2
clone size: -
V gene: TRBV6-1
CDR3 length: 16
J gene: TRBJ2-1
CDR3 DNA: TGTGCCAGCAGTGATCGGGGACTAGCGGCCCACAATGAGCAGTTCTTC
CDR3 protein: CASSDRGLAAHNEQFF